This record covers a single T cell receptor (beta chain). Its antigen is unknown. Unrecorded immune exposure was likely among donors, who were nominally healthy when sampled. These data originate in a study of cytomegalovirus exposure and HLA in healthy donors. The study's findings and limits: A link between a missense DCLRE1C variant and TCR beta V- and J-gene trimming emerged from a later analysis. After further analysis at a later stage, 16,951 TCR beta sequences were associated with HLA alleles at 0.05 false discovery rate.

Both 60 Vbeta primers and 13 Jbeta primers went into the PCR. Method: immunoSEQ multiplex PCR; TCRdb's copy keeps in-frame clones and lacks some. The sample consists of fewer than 70,000 clones, around 83% of them appearing once. Germline CDR1 SGHVS, CDR2 FQNEAQ. Trimming pared 0 bases from V and 0 bases from J, leaving 8 bases between. The CDR3 is made up of 15 amino acids. The source of this sequence is a human donor in good health. V gene TRBV7-8 combines with J gene TRBJ1-2, with D possibly matching TRBD1 (6 bases). The sample consisted of PBMCs. The CDR3 reads CASSLAQGPNYGYTF. The CDR3 DNA sequence: TGTGCCAGCAGCTTAGCACAGGGCCCTAACTATGGCTACACCTTC.